This T cell receptor (beta chain) was recovered during a study of blood T cell repertoires in COVID-19. Study details: The analysed material was cDNA or gDNA that came from T cells, B-cell-depleted T cells, or PBMCs.

Study processing details: Estimation of nucleated cell counts was performed using reference gene primer amplification. The repertoire was sequenced with immunoSEQ multiplex PCR; TCRdb's copy has only in-frame clones and lacks some. V, J and clone size are taken as reported in that table, and D and trimming were inferred from the DNA itself. In the table there are roughly 150,000 clones, 65% to 90% of which are singletons. Between the trimmed V and J ends, which lost 9 bases and 0 bases, there was a span of 14 bases. The CDR3 totals 15 residues. Per the germline V gene, CDR1 is KGHDR and CDR2 is SFDVKD.

This receptor was taken from a woman between 45 and 65 years old with acute or convalescent COVID-19. J is TRBJ1-3 and V is TRBV24-1; D remains ambiguous. Source material: peripheral blood. CDR3 DNA: TGTGCCACCCACGGACCGACTAGCTCTGGAAACACCATATATTTT. Protein: CATHGPTSSGNTIYF.